This entry describes one T cell receptor beta chain. A much larger clone differs from this one at a single base, so this may be a read error. This sample is part of a study of neurological immune-mediated disorders. V lost 2 bases to trimming and J lost 3 bases, with 11 bases between them. The CDR3 extends over 14 amino acids. Germline V CDR1 and CDR2: MDHEN, SYDVKM. TCRdb reprocessed the 5' RACE reads with MiXCR, giving one entry per CDR3 protein. Of about 52,000 distinct CDR3 sequences in the sample, around 3.6% were seen once. The sequenced sample consisted of PBMCs. This receptor was taken from a man aged 30-40 years with multiple sclerosis. The chain carries TRBV28 and TRBJ2-7; D is unresolved. CDR3 amino acids: CASSLVTAHYEQYF. As DNA, the CDR3 is TGTGCCAGCAGTTTAGTCACGGCACACTACGAGCAGTACTTC.